This TCR beta chain is drawn from a study of cytotoxic CD8 clonotypes in ibrutinib-treated CLL. Trimming removed 3 bases from V and 3 bases from J, with 17 bases in between. Germline CDR1 reads ENHRY; CDR2 reads SYGVKD. The CDR3 length is 17 residues. Generated by immunoSEQ multiplex PCR, the TCRdb table keeps only in-frame clones and is missing some. Found here are 65,000 to 95,000 clones, 85% to 90% of them singletons; the top ten hold 5% to 6%. The sequence was collected from a human donor with chronic lymphocytic leukemia. The chain carries TRBV10-3 and TRBJ1-4, with D perhaps TRBD1 (5 bases). This material consisted of PBMCs, taken before ibrutinib treatment. The CDR3 region is CAISDSLPGPSNEKLFF. CDR3 sequence (DNA): TGTGCCATCAGTGACTCTTTACCGGGACCCTCTAATGAAAAACTGTTTTTT.